Listed here are 32 T cell receptor beta chains from one sample, sequenced in a study of T cells in women clearing cervical HPV infection. The protocol was immunoSEQ multiplex PCR, while the TCRdb copy is restricted to in-frame clones and leaves out a portion. This repertoire includes 30,000 to 35,000 clones. Sequences were obtained from blood buffy coat. The receptors here all came from a woman between 18 and 70 years old with a cervical HPV16 infection that either progressed to CIN3+ or cleared (not recorded which).

With respect to this clone: Sequencing ends 3 residues short of the CDR3 end; the germline J gene provides the rest. This rearrangement joins TRBV6-4 to TRBJ2-2; D is undetermined. Trimming removed 2 bases from V and 3 bases from J, with 4 bases in between. The germline V gene has CDR1 MRHNA and CDR2 SNTAGT. This CDR3 has 13 amino acids. CDR3 bases read: TGTGCCAGCAGTGACAGGGACACCGGGGAG. The encoded protein is CASSDRDTGE. The CDR3 reads in full as CASSDRDTGELFF.

The CDR3 loop is CASSYLPQGEQYF. The CDR3 bases that were read are TGTGCCAGCAGTTACCTACCCCAGGGCGAG. The chain employs TRBV6-2 or TRBV6-3 and TRBJ2-7; the D gene is possibly TRBD1 (5 bases). The read comes to an end 3 residues before the CDR3 does, leaving the germline J gene to fill in the end. V shed 2 bases and J shed 6 bases, with 11 bases lying between them. Looked up from germline, CDR1 is MNHEY and CDR2 is SVGEGT. CDR3 length: 13 amino acids.

Remarks on this clone: The read ends 3 residues shy of where the CDR3 ends; the end is completed using the germline J gene. This chain uses TRBV18 with TRBJ1-1; D is possibly TRBD1 (5 bases). V gave up 6 bases and J gave up 6 bases, with 14 bases separating them. This CDR3 comprises 13 residues. Germline V gene sequence: CDR1 KGHSH, CDR2 LQKENI. CDR3 bases read: TGTGCCAGCTCCCAGGGCTTAGGGTCTGAA. It yields the protein CASSQGLGSE. The entire CDR3 protein reads CASSQGLGSEAFF.

This clone is labeled medium-sized based on frequency. The CDR3 extends 3 residues past the end of the read, so its final part is completed from the germline J gene. The V call is TRBV6-1, the J call TRBJ2-1, with a tentative D call TRBD1 (5 bases). Per germline, CDR1 MNHNS and CDR2 SASEGT. This CDR3 is 16 amino acids long. Trimming pared 2 bases from V and 7 bases from J, leaving 18 bases between. The covered CDR3 bases are TGTGCCAGCAGTGAACCCCAGGGTTTTCTCGGGAATGAG. Translated, it gives CASSEPQGFLGNE. The whole CDR3 reads CASSEPQGFLGNEQFF.

CDR3 protein: CASSRRENGYTF. CDR3 DNA (partial): TGTGCCAGTAGTCGGCGGGAGAATGGC. The chain employs TRBV19 and TRBJ1-2; the D is unclear. The CDR3 end is not reached by the read, which stops 3 residues before it; the germline J gene fills it in. The CDR3 runs 12 residues. The V and J ends lost 5 bases and 6 bases respectively, with 10 bases between them. Germline CDR1 and CDR2: LNHDA and SQIVND (reference sequence).

In regard to this clone: The CDR3 end lies 3 residues beyond the end of the read and is filled in from the germline J gene. This chain uses TRBV7-9 with TRBJ2-1, with 10 bases fitting TRBD2. The trim removed 6 bases at V and 6 bases at J, leaving 8 bases unmatched. The CDR3 loop spans 15 amino acids. Looked up from germline, CDR1 is SEHNR and CDR2 is FQNEAQ (reference sequence). CDR3 residues: CASSSASGGVNEQFF. CDR3 bases read: TGTGCCAGCAGTTCCGCTAGCGGGGGAGTCAATGAG.

Turning to this clone: Sequencing ends 3 residues short of the CDR3 end; the germline J gene provides the rest. The chain couples TRBV7-9 to TRBJ1-3; 8 nucleotides match TRBD1. The V and J ends lost 4 bases and 6 bases, in that order; junction bases with no gene match: 8. The germline V gene encodes CDR1 SEHNR and CDR2 FQNEAQ (reference sequence). This CDR3 has 15 amino acids. CDR3 residues: CASSSPDRVVNTIYF. The part of the CDR3 DNA that was read is TGTGCCAGCAGCTCTCCGGACAGGGTTGTAAACACC.

With respect to this clone: The read ends 3 residues early relative to the CDR3; the germline J gene fills the gap. The chain combines TRBV11-2 with TRBJ2-3; TRBD2 matches 10 bases. The CDR3 length is 15 residues. V trimming: 4 bases; J trimming: 5 bases; junction bases outside the gene matches: 6. Germline V gives CDR1 SGHAT, CDR2 FQNNGV. The CDR3 bases that were read are TGTGCCAGCAGCTCATCAGCGGGAGGGCAAGATACG. This gives the protein CASSSSAGGQDT. In full, the CDR3 reads CASSSSAGGQDTQYF.

Concerning this clone itself: The CDR3 end lies 3 residues beyond the end of the read and is filled in from the germline J gene. At the DNA level, this CDR3 is encoded by other sequences in the same sample as well. The V and J genes are TRBV5-6 and TRBJ1-3, with D possibly being TRBD1 (5 bases). V was clipped by 7 bases and J by 4 bases, with 15 bases between them. This CDR3 spans 14 amino acids. The germline V gene has CDR1 SGHDT and CDR2 YYEEEE. Partial CDR3 DNA: TGTGCCAGCGCCCAGAGGGGCCCCGGAAACACC. It encodes CASAQRGPGNT. The entire CDR3 protein reads CASAQRGPGNTIYF.

A remark on this clone: Sequencing ends 3 residues short of the CDR3 end; the germline J gene provides the rest. This chain uses TRBV19 with TRBJ2-7; possibly TRBD1 or TRBD2 for D (6 bases each). Trimming pared 5 bases from V and 4 bases from J, leaving 12 bases between. The germline V gene encodes CDR1 LNHDA and CDR2 SQIVND (reference sequence). The CDR3 spans 13 residues. The CDR3 reads CASSATGRYEQYF. CDR3 DNA (partial): TGTGCCAGTAGTGCCACAGGGAGGTACGAG.

In regard to this clone: The read halts 3 residues ahead of the CDR3 end, with the missing end drawn from the germline J gene. This chain connects TRBV20-1 to TRBJ2-7, with D tentatively TRBD1 (5 bases). This CDR3 has 13 amino acids. Deletions cut 3 bases from V and 2 bases from J, with 11 bases between. Germline CDR1 is DFQATT and CDR2 is SNEGSKA (reference sequence). The CDR3 spells CSASSGAAYEQYF. Incomplete CDR3 DNA: TGCAGTGCTAGCTCTGGGGCAGCCTACGAG.

Points on this clone: The read is 3 residues too short to cover the CDR3 end, so that end is filled in from the germline J gene. The chain employs TRBV5-1 and TRBJ2-5; 11 nucleotides line up with TRBD2. CDR3 size: 16 residues. Germline CDR1 and CDR2: SGHRS and YFSETQ. The V segment lost 0 bases and the J segment 5 bases; nucleotides outside the gene matches: 6. CDR3 sequence reads: CASSLGLAGGPETQYF. The part of the CDR3 DNA that was read is TGCGCCAGCAGCTTGGGGTTAGCGGGGGGGCCGGAGACC.

As to this clone: Read sequence stops 3 residues before the CDR3 end, and the germline J gene provides the missing end. The chain links TRBV29-1 to TRBJ2-1; tentatively, D is TRBD1 (7 bases). V was cut by 3 bases and J by 8 bases, with 14 bases left in between. CDR1 and CDR2 (germline): SQVTM, ANQGSEA. The CDR3 sequence is 13 residues long. The CDR3 protein is CSVDHRGGDEQFF. The DNA read from the CDR3 is TGCAGCGTTGACCACAGGGGCGGGGATGAG.

A word on this clone: The CDR3 goes on 3 residues after the read ends, and that part is filled in from the germline J gene. The chain links TRBV20-1 to TRBJ1-1; D gene uncertain. Germline CDR1 and CDR2: DFQATT and SNEGSKA (reference sequence). The CDR3 runs 11 residues. The CDR3 is CSARSRGRAFF. CDR3 DNA, as far as it was read: TGCAGTGCTCGCTCCCGGGGTCGA.

Of note for this clone: The missing CDR3 end, 3 residues past where the read stops, is filled in from the germline J gene. The chain recombines TRBV9 with TRBJ1-1; TRBD1 might be the D (5 bases). Per germline, CDR1 SGDLS and CDR2 YYNGEE. CDR3 length equals 15 residues. V was trimmed by 0 bases and J by 0 bases, leaving 9 bases between them. The CDR3 is CASSVGVGVNTEAFF. The sequenced CDR3 bases are TGTGCCAGCAGCGTAGGGGTAGGGGTGAACACTGAA.

With regard to this clone: The read ends 3 residues shy of where the CDR3 ends; the end is completed using the germline J gene. J is TRBJ2-5 and V is TRBV5-1; the D gene is possibly TRBD1 (6 bases). The V end was cut by 0 bases, the J end by 4 bases, with 10 bases between. This CDR3 comprises 14 residues. Germline V CDR1 and CDR2: SGHRS, YFSETQ. The CDR3 bases that were read are TGCGCCAGCAGCTTGGCCCAGGGGAGAGAGACC. Translating it yields CASSLAQGRET. The CDR3 as a whole reads CASSLAQGRETQYF.

Remarks on this clone: The CDR3 goes on 3 residues after the read ends, and that part is filled in from the germline J gene. The V call is TRBV11-3, the J call TRBJ2-1, with D maybe TRBD2 (5 bases). Trimming removed 5 bases at V and 9 bases at J, with 17 bases between. This CDR3 contains 14 residues. Germline V gene lookup returns CDR1 SGHNT and CDR2 YENEEA. CDR3 bases read: TGTGCCAGCAGCACTGGTGGGTCTGCGGGTGAG. This codes for CASSTGGSAGE. The full CDR3 protein reads CASSTGGSAGEQFF.

As for this clone: Compared with germline, one end of the junction differs, possibly owing to a read error. Read data end 3 residues before the CDR3 end; the end is taken from the germline J gene. This chain links TRBV4-2 with TRBJ2-1, with 13 bases matching TRBD2. The length of the CDR3 is 17 residues. Germline CDR1 and CDR2: LGHNA and YNFKEQ. CDR3: CASSGTSGTSSYNEQFF. The sequenced part of the CDR3 DNA is TGCGCCAGCAGCGGGACTAGCGGGACGAGCTCCTACAATGAG.

Of note for this clone: The read finishes 3 residues shy of the CDR3 end, and the germline J gene is used to complete it. The rearrangement uses TRBV7-2 and TRBJ2-1, with 9 bases that match TRBD2. V trimming: 1 base; J trimming: 8 bases; junction bases outside the gene matches: 6. The CDR3 covers 15 residues. CDR1 is SGHTA and CDR2 is FQGNSA in the germline V gene. The sequenced part of the CDR3 DNA is TGTGCCAGCAGCTTAGGAGTAGCGGGAGCGGATGAG. It encodes CASSLGVAGADE. The entire CDR3 sequence reads CASSLGVAGADEQFF.

Turning to this clone: The read finishes 3 residues shy of the CDR3 end, and the germline J gene is used to complete it. The V call is TRBV4-2, the J call TRBJ2-3; TRBD2 is a possible D gene (7 bases). There are 15 residues in the CDR3. CDR1 is LGHNA and CDR2 is YNFKEQ in the germline V gene. Trimming pared 0 bases from V and 7 bases from J, leaving 14 bases between. The sequenced part of the CDR3 DNA is TGTGCCAGCAGCCAAGATCCAGGGAGGGGGAATACG. Translated: CASSQDPGRGNT. The entire CDR3 sequence reads CASSQDPGRGNTQYF.

To note about this clone: The read stops 3 residues short of the end of the CDR3; the missing end is completed from the germline J gene. The chain combines TRBV7-2 with TRBJ1-3; D may be TRBD1 (6 bases). The CDR3 consists of 15 residues. V dropped 4 bases and J dropped 7 bases, with 17 bases sitting between them. CDR1 is SGHTA and CDR2 is FQGNSA in the germline V gene. The CDR3 bases that were read are TGTGCCAGCAGCTGGACAGCACTGGCGGTCAACACC. Its translation is CASSWTALAVNT. The entire CDR3 is CASSWTALAVNTIYF.

Points on this clone: From the germline J gene comes the end of the CDR3, since the read stops 3 residues before it. V gene TRBV7-2 combines with J gene TRBJ2-1, with D possibly TRBD2 on 5 matching bases. V lost 1 base, J lost 8 bases, and 12 bases lay in between. This CDR3 region has 14 residues. The V gene's germline CDR1 is SGHTA and CDR2 FQGNSA. CDR3 region: CASSLVASRYEQFF. The sequenced CDR3 bases are TGTGCCAGCAGCTTAGTCGCTAGCAGGTATGAG.

About this clone: The observed sequence ends 3 residues before the CDR3 terminus, with the missing tail filled in from the germline J gene. The chain carries TRBV18 and TRBJ1-6; no definite D call. Germline lookup yields CDR1 KGHSH and CDR2 LQKENI. The CDR3 is made up of 17 amino acids. Trimming pared 1 base from V and 1 base from J, leaving 11 bases between. The sequenced CDR3 bases are TGTGCCAGCTCACCACTAGCTGGAGATTCCTATAATTCACCC. Amino acid sequence: CASSPLAGDSYNSP. Given in full, the CDR3 is CASSPLAGDSYNSPLHF. The entire variable domain, with the rest obtained from reference TRBV18 and TRBJ1-6, is as follows: NAGVMQNPRHLVRRRGQEARLRCSPMKGHSHVYWYRQLPEEGLKFMVYLQKENIIDESGMPKERFSAEFPKEGPSILRIQQVVRGDSAAYFCASSPLAGDSYNSPLHFGNGTRLTVT.

A note on this clone: The CDR3 end falls 3 residues outside the read, so it is completed with the germline J gene. The chain recombines TRBV7-3 with TRBJ2-2, with TRBD1 matching over 7 bases. CDR1 and CDR2 (germline): SGHTA, FQGTGA. The CDR3 is made up of 17 amino acids. V lost 5 bases, J lost 2 bases, and 11 bases stayed unmatched. The sequenced CDR3 bases are TGTGCCAGCAGCCTCAATTCCGGGACAGCAAACACCGGGGAG. Protein sequence: CASSLNSGTANTGE. In full, the CDR3 is CASSLNSGTANTGELFF. Full variable domain (missing parts from reference TRBV7-3 and TRBJ2-2): GAGVSQTPSNKVTEKGKYVELRCDPISGHTALYWYRQSLGQGPEFLIYFQGTGAADDSGLPNDRFFAVRPEGSVSTLKIQRTERGDSAVYLCASSLNSGTANTGELFFGEGSRLTVL.

Comments on this clone: The read is 3 residues too short to cover the CDR3 end, so that end is filled in from the germline J gene. This chain joins TRBV10-3 and TRBJ2-3; 7 bases fit TRBD2. The trim removed 7 bases at V and 4 bases at J, leaving 14 bases unmatched. The V gene's germline CDR1 is ENHRY and CDR2 SYGVKD. The CDR3 contains 16 residues. The CDR3 region is CAITDPLAARADTQYF. The sequenced part of the CDR3 DNA is TGTGCCATCACCGACCCCCTAGCGGCCCGGGCAGATACG.

As for this clone: The CDR3 goes on 3 residues after the read ends, and that part is filled in from the germline J gene. The chain employs TRBV20-1 and TRBJ2-7; D might be TRBD1 (7 bases). The CDR3 contains 15 residues. Trimming shortened V by 3 bases and J by 4 bases, and 19 bases separated the two germline ends. Germline V gene lookup returns CDR1 DFQATT and CDR2 SNEGSKA (reference sequence). CDR3 bases read: TGCAGTGCTAGTTACCCTCCCAGGGGGGTTTACGAG. This sequence encodes CSASYPPRGVYE. The whole CDR3 is CSASYPPRGVYEQYF.

Remarks on this clone: The missing CDR3 end, 3 residues past where the read stops, is filled in from the germline J gene. J is TRBJ2-7 and V is TRBV30; 8 bases match TRBD1. The trim removed 4 bases at V and 6 bases at J, leaving 11 bases unmatched. CDR3 length: 14 residues. The germline CDR1 and CDR2 sequences are GTSNPN and SVGIG (reference sequence). CDR3 sequence reads: CAWIEGQEDREQYF. The CDR3 DNA, read in part, is TGTGCCTGGATCGAGGGACAGGAGGATCGCGAG.

Points on this clone: Read sequence stops 3 residues before the CDR3 end, and the germline J gene provides the missing end. The chain joins TRBV10-3 to TRBJ2-5; D remains unclear. The ends were cut back, 4 bases at V and 5 bases at J, with 8 bases in the middle. The CDR3 totals 12 residues. CDR1 is ENHRY, CDR2 SYGVKD, per germline. The CDR3 sequence is CAISVIGETQYF. The DNA read from the CDR3 is TGTGCCATCAGTGTAATAGGGGAGACC.

A word on this clone: The read finishes 3 residues shy of the CDR3 end, and the germline J gene is used to complete it. The J gene is TRBJ1-2, the V gene TRBV10-3; 12 nucleotides align to TRBD1. This CDR3 spans 15 amino acids. CDR1 is ENHRY and CDR2 is SYGVKD in the germline V gene. CDR3 DNA (partial): TGTGCCATCAGTACTTCCGGGACAGGGGGCGCACGC. It is translated as CAISTSGTGGAR. The full CDR3 protein reads CAISTSGTGGARYTF.

The CDR3 loop reads CAWSVQTGIGYTF. Partial CDR3 DNA: TGTGCCTGGAGTGTACAAACAGGGATCGGC. The V call is TRBV30, the J call TRBJ1-2; D is perhaps TRBD1 (6 bases). Coverage ceases 3 residues before the CDR3 finishes, and the germline J gene fills in the end. The CDR3 length is 13 residues. CDR1 is GTSNPN, CDR2 SVGIG, per germline (reference sequence).

This clone registers medium-sized by frequency. The DNA ends 3 residues before the CDR3 does, and the rest of the CDR3 is filled in from the germline J gene. The chain combines TRBV19 with TRBJ2-7; 11 nucleotides line up with TRBD2. The CDR3 has 12 residues. Germline values: CDR1 LNHDA, CDR2 SQIVND (reference sequence). V gave up 9 bases and J gave up 4 bases; unmatched junction bases: 2. The CDR3 loop reads CARLAGDYEQYF. The CDR3 DNA, read in part, is TGTGCCAGACTAGCGGGAGATTACGAG. Combining the CDR3 with reference TRBV19 and TRBJ2-7 gives the whole variable domain DGGITQSPKYLFRKEGQNVTLSCEQNLNHDAMYWYRQDPGQGLRLIYYSQIVNDFQKGDIAEGYSVSREKKESFPLTVTSAQKNPTAFYLCARLAGDYEQYFGPGTRLTVT.

As concerns this clone: The CDR3 end is not reached by the read, which stops 3 residues before it; the germline J gene fills it in. The rearrangement uses TRBV11-2 and TRBJ2-1, with no clear D. Germline V gives CDR1 SGHAT, CDR2 FQNNGV. This CDR3 contains 14 residues. V was shortened by 4 bases and J by 9 bases, with 16 bases between the two germline ends. The CDR3 bases that were read are TGTGCCAGCAGCTCGATTGTGGGCCCTCTTGAG. It yields the protein CASSSIVGPLE. From start to end, the CDR3 is CASSSIVGPLEQFF.